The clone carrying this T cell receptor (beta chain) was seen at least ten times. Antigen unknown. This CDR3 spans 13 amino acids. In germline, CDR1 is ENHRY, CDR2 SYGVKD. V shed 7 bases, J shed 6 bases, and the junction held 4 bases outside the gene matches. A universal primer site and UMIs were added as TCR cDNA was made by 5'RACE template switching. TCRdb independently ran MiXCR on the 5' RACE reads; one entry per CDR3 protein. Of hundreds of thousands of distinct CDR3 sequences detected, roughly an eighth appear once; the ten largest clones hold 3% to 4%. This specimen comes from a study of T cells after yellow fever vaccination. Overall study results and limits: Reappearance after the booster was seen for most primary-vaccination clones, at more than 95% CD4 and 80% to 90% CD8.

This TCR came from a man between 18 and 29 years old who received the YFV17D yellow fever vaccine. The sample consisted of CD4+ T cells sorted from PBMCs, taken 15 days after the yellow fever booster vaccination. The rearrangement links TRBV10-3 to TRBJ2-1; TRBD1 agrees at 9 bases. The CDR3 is CAITLDRGNEQFF. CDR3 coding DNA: TGTGCCATCACTCTGGACAGGGGCAATGAGCAGTTCTTC.